Listed below are T cell receptor beta chains from one sample, sequenced in a study of T cells in Graves' hyperthyroidism and ophthalmopathy. MiXCR was run by TCRdb on the multiplex PCR reads, yielding one entry per CDR3 protein. This table holds hundreds of thousands of distinct CDR3 sequences, 11% to 15% found once. The sample consisted of blood. All receptors come from a woman younger than 35 with Graves' hyperthyroidism. Each CDR3 is given without its conserved first and last residue.

J	V	CDR3
TRBJ2-3	TRBV29-1	SVELGQGEQY
TRBJ2-2	TRBV6-6	ASSYRQSTGELF
TRBJ2-3	TRBV20-1	SALKGDTQY
TRBJ2-1	TRBV2	ASSVAGGSSYNEQL
TRBJ2-3	TRBV30	AWSWTSEGSDTQY
TRBJ2-7	TRBV10-2	ASSASAYEQY
TRBJ2-2	TRBV6-1	ASSGTSGRVSTNTGELF
TRBJ2-5	TRBV3-1	ASSQDGSKTQY
TRBJ1-1	TRBV7-9	ASDSGMNTEAF
TRBJ1-1	TRBV29-1	SVGPALAGTEAF
TRBJ2-1	TRBV7-9	ASSLLVWSRLYYNEQF
TRBJ1-2	TRBV30	AWSETGQGAEGYT
TRBJ2-1	TRBV6-2/TRBV6-3	ASSYGTRTSYNEQF
TRBJ2-5	TRBV12-3/TRBV12-4	ASSLTGRSETQY
TRBJ2-5	TRBV24-1	ATSVSTGVETQY
TRBJ2-3	TRBV20-1	SASLAGARAQY
TRBJ1-6	TRBV30	AWSADRASPLH
TRBJ2-1	TRBV6-1	ASSYFFAGNNEQF
TRBJ2-1	TRBV28	ASRTGTSGYNEQF
TRBJ1-1	TRBV11-2	ASSLWAGAARTEAF
TRBJ1-4	TRBV4-1	ASSQESDLNEKLF
TRBJ1-1	TRBV28	ASRNSGRMNTEAF
TRBJ2-5	TRBV24-1	ATSDLGLGEETQH
TRBJ2-7	TRBV20-1	SAEGTSGMGEQY
TRBJ2-7	TRBV7-2	ASSLRARAGGKDEQY
TRBJ2-7	TRBV6-1	ASTSPTGRYYEQY
TRBJ2-5	TRBV7-3	ASSNPGETQY
TRBJ2-7	TRBV11-3	ASSYGSGTSYEQY
TRBJ1-1	TRBV11-2	ASSLDPVEAF
TRBJ2-3	TRBV10-1	ASSATGSRTQDTQY
TRBJ1-1	TRBV19	ASKAGNTEAF
TRBJ2-1	TRBV20-1	SARDIWSGGRQGNEQF
TRBJ1-2	TRBV11-2	ASSLREGGASNYGYT
TRBJ2-1	TRBV6-1	ASSEFTDPRTGEQF
TRBJ2-1	TRBV4-1	ASSQVGTSGIDEQF
TRBJ2-2	TRBV20-1	SAPKTSGRITGELF
TRBJ2-1	TRBV20-1	SARGSLAGDYNEQF